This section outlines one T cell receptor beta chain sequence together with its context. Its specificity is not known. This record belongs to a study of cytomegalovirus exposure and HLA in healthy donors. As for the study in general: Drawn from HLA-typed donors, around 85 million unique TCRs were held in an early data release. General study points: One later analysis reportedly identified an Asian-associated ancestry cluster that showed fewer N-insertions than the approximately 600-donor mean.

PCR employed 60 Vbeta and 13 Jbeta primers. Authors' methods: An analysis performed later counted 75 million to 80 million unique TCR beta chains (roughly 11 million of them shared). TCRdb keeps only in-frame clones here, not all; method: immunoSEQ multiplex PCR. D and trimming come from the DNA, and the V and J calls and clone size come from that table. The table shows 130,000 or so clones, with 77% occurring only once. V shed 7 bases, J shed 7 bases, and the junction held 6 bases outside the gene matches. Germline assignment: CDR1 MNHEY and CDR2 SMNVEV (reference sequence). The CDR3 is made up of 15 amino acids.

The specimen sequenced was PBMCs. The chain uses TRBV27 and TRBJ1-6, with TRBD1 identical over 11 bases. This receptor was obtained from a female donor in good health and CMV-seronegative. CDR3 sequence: CASTLGDRGNSPLHF. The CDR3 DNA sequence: TGTGCCAGCACCCTGGGGGACAGGGGGAATTCACCCCTCCACTTT.